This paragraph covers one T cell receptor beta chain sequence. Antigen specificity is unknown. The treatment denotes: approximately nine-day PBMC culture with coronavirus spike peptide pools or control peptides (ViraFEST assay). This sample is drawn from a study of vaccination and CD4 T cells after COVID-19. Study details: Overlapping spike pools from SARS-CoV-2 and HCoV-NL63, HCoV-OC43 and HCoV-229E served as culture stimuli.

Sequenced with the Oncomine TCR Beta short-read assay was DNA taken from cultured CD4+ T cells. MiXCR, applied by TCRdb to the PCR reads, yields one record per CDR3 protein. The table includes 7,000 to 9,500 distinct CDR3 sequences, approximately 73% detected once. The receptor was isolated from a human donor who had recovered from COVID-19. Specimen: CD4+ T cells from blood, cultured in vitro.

The CDR3 coding sequence is TGTGCCAGCAGCTTAGAGGGGGCCGGGACCTACGAGCAGTACTTC. Residues: CASSLEGAGTYEQYF. This sequence joins TRBV11-2 and TRBJ2-7, with D perhaps TRBD1 (6 bases). Germline CDR1 and CDR2: SGHAT and FQNNGV. V lost 0 bases, J lost 2 bases, and 11 bases lay in between. This CDR3 comprises 15 residues. The entire variable domain, with the rest obtained from reference TRBV11-2 and TRBJ2-7, is as follows: EAGVAQSPRYKIIEKRQSVAFWCNPISGHATLYWYQQILGQGPKLLIQFQNNGVVDDSQLPKDRFSAERLKGVDSTLKIQPAKLEDSAVYLCASSLEGAGTYEQYFGPGTRLTVT.